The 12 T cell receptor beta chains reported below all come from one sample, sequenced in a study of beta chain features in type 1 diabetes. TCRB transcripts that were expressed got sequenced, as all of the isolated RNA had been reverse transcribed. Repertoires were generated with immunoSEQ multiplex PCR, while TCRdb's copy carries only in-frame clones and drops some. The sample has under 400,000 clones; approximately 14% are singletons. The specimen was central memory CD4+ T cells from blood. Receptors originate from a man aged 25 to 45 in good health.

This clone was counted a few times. The CDR3 sequence is CSVDRGAQETQYF. Written as DNA, the CDR3 is TGCAGCGTTGACCGGGGGGCACAAGAGACCCAGTACTTC. The rearrangement links TRBV29-1 to TRBJ2-5, with D perhaps TRBD2 (7 bases). CDR3 size: 13 residues. Germline CDR1 is SQVTM and CDR2 is ANQGSEA. With 3 bases removed from V and 2 bases from J, the gap between germline ends came to 10 bases.

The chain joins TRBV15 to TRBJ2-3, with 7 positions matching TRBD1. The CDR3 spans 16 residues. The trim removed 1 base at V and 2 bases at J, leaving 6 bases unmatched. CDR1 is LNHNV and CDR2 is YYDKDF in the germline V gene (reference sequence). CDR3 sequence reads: CATSRGGGAHTDTQYF. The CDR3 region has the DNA TGTGCCACCAGCAGAGGAGGGGGCGCCCACACAGATACGCAGTATTTT. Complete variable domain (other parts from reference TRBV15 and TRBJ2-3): DAMVIQNPRYQVTQFGKPVTLSCSQTLNHNVMYWYQQKSSQAPKLLFHYYDKDFNNEADTPDNFQSRRPNTSFCFLDIRSPGLGDTAMYLCATSRGGGAHTDTQYFGPGTRLTVL.

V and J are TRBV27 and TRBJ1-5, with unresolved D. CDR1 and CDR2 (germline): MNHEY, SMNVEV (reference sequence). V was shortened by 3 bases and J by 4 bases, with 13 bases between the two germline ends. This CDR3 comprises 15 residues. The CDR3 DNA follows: TGTGCCAGCAGTTTCAAGTCGGAACATAATCAGCCCCAGCATTTT. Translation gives CASSFKSEHNQPQHF.

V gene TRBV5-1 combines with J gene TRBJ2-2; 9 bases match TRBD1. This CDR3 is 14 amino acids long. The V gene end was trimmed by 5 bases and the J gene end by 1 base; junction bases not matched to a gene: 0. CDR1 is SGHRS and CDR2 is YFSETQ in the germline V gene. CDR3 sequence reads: CASRGQGNTGELFF. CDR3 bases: TGCGCCAGCAGGGGACAGGGGAACACCGGGGAGCTGTTTTTT. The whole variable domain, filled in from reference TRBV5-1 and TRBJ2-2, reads KAGVTQTPRYLIKTRGQQVTLSCSPISGHRSVSWYQQTPGQGLQFLFEYFSETQRNKGNFPGRFSGRQFSNSRSEMNVSTLELGDSALYLCASRGQGNTGELFFGEGSRLTVL.

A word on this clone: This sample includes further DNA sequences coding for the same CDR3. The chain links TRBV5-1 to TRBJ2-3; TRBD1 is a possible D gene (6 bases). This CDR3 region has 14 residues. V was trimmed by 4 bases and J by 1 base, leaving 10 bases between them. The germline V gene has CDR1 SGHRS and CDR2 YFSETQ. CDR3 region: CASSLRQGTDTQYF. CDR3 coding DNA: TGCGCCAGCAGCCTCCGACAGGGCACAGATACGCAGTATTTT.

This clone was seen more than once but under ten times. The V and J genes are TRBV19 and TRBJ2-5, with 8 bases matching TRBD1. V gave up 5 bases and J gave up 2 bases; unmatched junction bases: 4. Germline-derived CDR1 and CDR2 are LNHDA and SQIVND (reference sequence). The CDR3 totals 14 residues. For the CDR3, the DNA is TGTGCCAGTAGTCACAGGGGGTTTCAAGAGACCCAGTACTTC. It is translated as CASSHRGFQETQYF.

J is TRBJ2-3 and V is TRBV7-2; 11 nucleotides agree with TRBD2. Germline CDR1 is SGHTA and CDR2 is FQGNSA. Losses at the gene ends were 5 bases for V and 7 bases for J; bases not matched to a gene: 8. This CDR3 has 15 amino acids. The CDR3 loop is CASSITGTSGNTQYF. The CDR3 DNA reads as TGTGCCAGCAGCATCACCGGGACTAGCGGCAATACGCAGTATTTT.

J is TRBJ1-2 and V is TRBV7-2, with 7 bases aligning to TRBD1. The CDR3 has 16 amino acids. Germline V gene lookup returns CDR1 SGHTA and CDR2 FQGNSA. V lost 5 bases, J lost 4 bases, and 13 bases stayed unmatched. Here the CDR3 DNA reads TGTGCCAGCAGCAGAGACAGGGTTGGTTACGTCTATGGCTACACCTTC. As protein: CASSRDRVGYVYGYTF. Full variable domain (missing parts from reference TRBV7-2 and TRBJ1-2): GAGVSQSPSNKVTEKGKDVELRCDPISGHTALYWYRQSLGQGLEFLIYFQGNSAPDKSGLPSDRFSAERTGGSVSTLTIQRTQQEDSAVYLCASSRDRVGYVYGYTFGSGTRLTVV.

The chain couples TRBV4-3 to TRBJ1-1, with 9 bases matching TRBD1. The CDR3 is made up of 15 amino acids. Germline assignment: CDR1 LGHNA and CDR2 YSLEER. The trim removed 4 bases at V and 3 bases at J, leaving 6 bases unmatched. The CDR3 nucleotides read TGCGCCAGCAGCCTAAACAGGGGGCTAGACACTGAAGCTTTCTTT. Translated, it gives CASSLNRGLDTEAFF.

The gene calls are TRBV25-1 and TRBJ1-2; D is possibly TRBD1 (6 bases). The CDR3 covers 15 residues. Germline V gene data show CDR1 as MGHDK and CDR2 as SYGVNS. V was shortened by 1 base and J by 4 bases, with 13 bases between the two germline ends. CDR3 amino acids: CASSESRGWVYGYTF. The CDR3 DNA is TGTGCCAGCAGTGAATCCAGGGGATGGGTCTATGGCTACACCTTC.

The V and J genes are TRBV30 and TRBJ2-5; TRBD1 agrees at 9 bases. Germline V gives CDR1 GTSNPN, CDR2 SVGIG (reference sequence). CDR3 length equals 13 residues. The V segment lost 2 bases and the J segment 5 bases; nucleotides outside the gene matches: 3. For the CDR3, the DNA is TGTGCCTGGAGTCCGGGACAGGGCGAGACCCAGTACTTC. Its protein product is CAWSPGQGETQYF.

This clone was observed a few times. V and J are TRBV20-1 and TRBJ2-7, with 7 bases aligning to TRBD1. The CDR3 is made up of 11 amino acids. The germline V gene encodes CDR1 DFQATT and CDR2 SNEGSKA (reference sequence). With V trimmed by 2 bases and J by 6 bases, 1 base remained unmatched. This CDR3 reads CSARRGREQYF. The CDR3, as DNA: TGCAGTGCTAGAAGGGGGCGCGAGCAGTACTTC.